The 31 T cell receptor beta chains below all came from one sample that was sequenced in a study of lung T cells in sarcoidosis with Löfgren's syndrome (dated by TCRdb to about 2017). The data were produced on an Illumina MiSeq. Using fastp at Q25 and MiXCR, TCRdb reprocessed the public reads and kept productive beta chains. Every distinct CDR3 protein forms one entry, paired with its most common genes and DNA. This sample has around 60,000 distinct CDR3 sequences in its table, and roughly 20% of those were observed once. The ten largest clones represent less than 2.5% of the sample. Sequences were obtained from CD4+ T cells from PBMCs. Receptor source: a human donor with sarcoidosis (Löfgren's syndrome or another form), or a control subject (not recorded which).

The rearrangement joins TRBV5-5 to TRBJ2-1; D not certain. Looked up from germline, CDR1 is SGHKS and CDR2 is YYEKEE (reference sequence). The CDR3 is 14 amino acids. The V end was cut by 2 bases, the J end by 0 bases, with 6 bases between. The CDR3 nucleotides are TGTGCCAGCAGCTTTGGGGACTCCTACAATGAGCAGTTCTTC. It encodes CASSFGDSYNEQFF.

This clonotype was counted at least ten times. V gene TRBV27 combines with J gene TRBJ2-1; 7 bases match TRBD1. Trimming at V came to 5 bases and at J to 4 bases, leaving 5 bases not matched to a gene. The germline CDR1 and CDR2 sequences are MNHEY and SMNVEV (reference sequence). The CDR3 totals 14 residues. This chain's CDR3 is CASSIGTAYNEQFF. The CDR3 DNA follows: TGTGCCAGCAGTATCGGGACAGCTTACAATGAGCAGTTCTTC.

There are many counts of this clonotype. The rearrangement joins TRBV20-1 to TRBJ2-1; D not certain. Looked up from germline, CDR1 is DFQATT and CDR2 is SNEGSKA (reference sequence). CDR3 size: 14 residues. Trimming cost V 0 bases and J 7 bases, with 13 bases left between them. The CDR3 nucleotides are TGCAGTGCTAGAGATCTAAACTTGGGGAATGAGCAGTTCTTC. It translates to CSARDLNLGNEQFF.

This clonotype was counted many times. V gene TRBV20-1 combines with J gene TRBJ2-4, with D possibly called TRBD1 or TRBD2 (6 bases each). CDR1 and CDR2 from the germline V gene are DFQATT and SNEGSKA (reference sequence). V lost 3 bases and J lost 0, with 9 bases in between. The CDR3 runs 14 residues. DNA of the CDR3: TGCAGTGCTAGCGGGGGCCTAGCCAAAAACATTCAGTACTTC. Its translation is CSASGGLAKNIQYF.

A word on this clonotype: Relative to the germline gene, one junction end is altered; a read error may explain this. The chain uses TRBV24-1 and TRBJ1-4; TRBD1 is a possible D gene (5 bases). Germline assignment: CDR1 KGHDR and CDR2 SFDVKD. The CDR3 length is 15 residues. CDR3 loop: CVTSDTRGDKEKLFF. CDR3 bases: TGTGTCACCAGTGATACGAGGGGCGACAAGGAAAAACTGTTTTTT.

This clonotype was counted between two and nine times. This chain connects TRBV18 to TRBJ2-1; no clear D gene. Germline loops: CDR1 KGHSH, CDR2 LQKENI. The CDR3 is 11 residues long. With 1 base removed from V and 7 bases from J, the gap between germline ends came to 2 bases. CDR3 loop: CASSPLNEQFF. In nucleotides, the CDR3 is TGTGCCAGCTCACCACTAAATGAGCAGTTCTTC.

Comment on this clonotype: Given a much more abundant clone one base away, this may be a read error. The genes are TRBV5-1 and TRBJ1-1; perhaps TRBD1 as D (6 bases). CDR3 size: 13 residues. Germline V lookup: CDR1 SGHRS, CDR2 YFSETQ. Between the trimmed V and J ends, which lost 3 bases and 8 bases, there was a span of 14 bases. CDR3: CASSSGQYPEAFF. The CDR3 nucleotides are TGCGCCAGCAGCTCTGGACAGTACCCCGAAGCTTTCTTT.

The sample holds many counts of this clonotype. The chain joins TRBV28 to TRBJ2-1; 7 nucleotides line up with TRBD2. This CDR3 is 15 amino acids long. After removal of 6 bases from V and 8 bases from J, the junction contained 13 bases not matched to a gene. Germline loops: CDR1 MDHEN, CDR2 SYDVKM. CDR3 in amino acids: CASSPAGRSIDEQFF. The CDR3 DNA sequence: TGTGCCAGCAGCCCAGCGGGGAGGTCGATTGATGAGCAGTTCTTC. The whole variable domain, filled in from reference TRBV28 and TRBJ2-1, reads DVKVTQSSRYLVKRTGEKVFLECVQDMDHENMFWYRQDPGLGLRLIYFSYDVKMKEKGDIPEGYSVSREKKERFSLILESASTNQTSMYLCASSPAGRSIDEQFFGPGTRLTVL.

The J gene is TRBJ2-7, the V gene TRBV12-3 or TRBV12-4; TRBD1 or TRBD2 may be the D gene (5 bases each). The CDR3 consists of 15 residues. V lost 1 base, J lost 7 bases, and 17 bases lay in between. The CDR3: CASSLVERGINEQYF. The CDR3 DNA follows: TGTGCCAGCAGTTTAGTAGAGAGGGGAATTAATGAGCAGTACTTC.

This clonotype occurred a few times. The chain uses TRBV18 and TRBJ2-7, with no clear D. The CDR3 runs 14 residues. CDR1 and CDR2 (germline): KGHSH, LQKENI. The V end lost 3 bases, the J end lost 2 bases, and 11 bases lay between the germline ends. CDR3 sequence reads: CASSPPTKAYEQYF. The CDR3, as DNA: TGTGCCAGCTCACCGCCGACGAAAGCCTACGAGCAGTACTTC. The variable domain in full, completed from reference TRBV18 and TRBJ2-7, reads NAGVMQNPRHLVRRRGQEARLRCSPMKGHSHVYWYRQLPEEGLKFMVYLQKENIIDESGMPKERFSAEFPKEGPSILRIQQVVRGDSAAYFCASSPPTKAYEQYFGPGTRLTVT.

This clonotype was seen at least ten times. The chain employs TRBV4-3 and TRBJ2-7, with D perhaps being TRBD1 or TRBD2 (5 bases each). The ends were cut back, 1 base at V and 0 bases at J, with 10 bases in the middle. Germline CDR1 and CDR2: LGHNA and YSLEER. There are 15 residues in the CDR3. The CDR3 nucleotides are TGCGCCAGCAGCCAAGTTTACGGGGCCTCCTACGAGCAGTACTTC. It codes for CASSQVYGASYEQYF.

Turning to this clonotype: This could be a read error, since a much larger clone is one nucleotide away. The chain uses TRBV7-2 and TRBJ2-3, with unresolved D. CDR1 and CDR2 from the germline V gene are SGHTA and FQGNSA. V was pared by 9 bases and J by 9 bases, with 19 bases between. The CDR3 length is 13 residues. The chain's CDR3 is CASTEVILGTQYF. CDR3 DNA: TGTGCCAGTACAGAGGTCATTCTAGGCACGCAGTATTTT.

To note about this clonotype: A read error may be the cause here, since a much bigger clone is one base away. The chain combines TRBV6-2 or TRBV6-3 with TRBJ1-6, with 7 bases aligning to TRBD1. This CDR3 spans 18 amino acids. V lost 2 bases to trimming and J lost 5 bases; unmatched junction nucleotides: 12. In germline, CDR1 is MNHEY, CDR2 SVGEGT. The CDR3 region has the DNA TGTGCCAGCAGTTACCTCCGGGACAGAGAAAGGAATAATTCACCCCTCCACTTT. Its translation is CASSYLRDRERNNSPLHF.

The table lists this clonotype with a few counts. The chain recombines TRBV30 with TRBJ1-1; D may be TRBD1 (6 bases). V was pared by 2 bases and J by 7 bases, with 17 bases between. CDR1 and CDR2 (germline): GTSNPN, SVGIG (reference sequence). The CDR3 has 14 amino acids. The CDR3 protein is CAWSTSGTRGEAFF. CDR3 coding DNA: TGTGCCTGGAGTACATCAGGAACCAGGGGTGAAGCTTTCTTT.

There are many counts of this clonotype. The chain links TRBV15 to TRBJ1-5; TRBD1 matches 7 bases. Germline V gene data show CDR1 as LNHNV and CDR2 as YYDKDF (reference sequence). The CDR3 spans 15 residues. After removal of 3 bases from V and 5 bases from J, the junction contained 7 bases not matched to a gene. The CDR3, as DNA: TGTGCCACCAGCAGTGGACAGGTTAGAGATCAGCCCCAGCATTTT. It codes for CATSSGQVRDQPQHF.

This clonotype was counted at least ten times. CDR3 in amino acids: CASSLAIQGANVLTF. DNA of the CDR3: TGTGCCAGCAGCTTAGCGATCCAAGGGGCCAACGTCCTGACTTTC. This chain links TRBV7-2 with TRBJ2-6; D is unresolved. V was clipped by 0 bases and J by 4 bases, with 7 bases between them. In germline, CDR1 is SGHTA, CDR2 FQGNSA. The length of the CDR3 is 15 residues.

This clonotype was picked up many times. This rearrangement joins TRBV12-3 or TRBV12-4 to TRBJ1-6, with TRBD1 as a possible D gene (5 bases). V lost 6 bases, J lost 3 bases, and 12 bases lay in between. CDR3 length: 15 amino acids. CDR3 nucleotides: TGTGCCAGCAGACCCCAGGGAGACTATAATTCACCCCTCCACTTT. Residues: CASRPQGDYNSPLHF.

On this clonotype: Being one base from a much bigger clone, this may be a read error. The rearrangement uses TRBV28 and TRBJ2-7; D gene ambiguous. The CDR3 length is 13 residues. The germline V gene has CDR1 MDHEN and CDR2 SYDVKM. In DNA, the CDR3 is TGTGCCAGCAATTTATATAAGGATTACGAGCAGTACGTC. Protein sequence: CASNLYKDYEQYV.

This clonotype was observed at least ten times. This rearrangement joins TRBV18 to TRBJ2-3, with a possible D match to TRBD2 (5 bases). V was clipped by 9 bases and J by 3 bases, with 13 bases between them. The germline V gene has CDR1 KGHSH and CDR2 LQKENI. CDR3 length: 13 amino acids. Here the CDR3 reads CASSPGSTDTQYF. DNA for the CDR3: TGTGCCAGTAGTCCGGGATCGACAGATACGCAGTATTTT.

The V and J genes are TRBV28 and TRBJ1-4; 10 bases match TRBD1. The CDR3 is made up of 14 amino acids. Germline CDR1 is MDHEN and CDR2 is SYDVKM. With 3 bases clipped from V and 10 bases from J, the junction kept 5 bases outside the gene matches. CDR3 in DNA: TGTGCCAGCAGTTTTCCTGGACAGGGGGGAAAACTGTTTTTT. It translates to CASSFPGQGGKLFF. The full variable domain, completed using reference TRBV28 and TRBJ1-4, is DVKVTQSSRYLVKRTGEKVFLECVQDMDHENMFWYRQDPGLGLRLIYFSYDVKMKEKGDIPEGYSVSREKKERFSLILESASTNQTSMYLCASSFPGQGGKLFFGSGTQLSVL.

This clonotype occurred many times. The V and J genes are TRBV27 and TRBJ2-5; D is perhaps TRBD1 (6 bases). V lost 7 bases, J lost 5 bases, and 20 bases lay in between. The length of the CDR3 is 15 residues. CDR1 MNHEY and CDR2 SMNVEV come from the germline V gene (reference sequence). In DNA, the CDR3 is TGTGCCAGCAAACCTACTCAGGGTAGGGGGGAGACCCAGTACTTC. It specifies CASKPTQGRGETQYF.

This clonotype has more than one count but fewer than ten. The rearrangement links TRBV7-7 to TRBJ2-2; TRBD1 matches 10 bases. The germline CDR1 and CDR2 sequences are SSHAT and FNYEAQ (reference sequence). Trimming at V came to 5 bases and at J to 3 bases, leaving 3 bases not matched to a gene. This CDR3 has 15 residues. The CDR3 spells CASSQDRGDTGELFF. CDR3 DNA: TGTGCCAGCAGCCAGGACAGGGGGGACACCGGGGAGCTGTTTTTT. Complete variable domain (other parts from reference TRBV7-7 and TRBJ2-2): GAGVSQSPRYKVTKRGQDVTLRCDPISSHATLYWYQQALGQGPEFLTYFNYEAQPDKSGLPSDRFSAERPEGSISTLTIQRTEQRDSAMYRCASSQDRGDTGELFFGEGSRLTVL.

Many counts were recorded for this clonotype. The chain joins TRBV12-3 or TRBV12-4 to TRBJ2-5; the D gene is possibly TRBD2 (6 bases). The CDR3 covers 14 residues. V lost 0 bases and J lost 3, with 8 bases in between. In nucleotides, the CDR3 is TGTGCCAGCAGTTTAGCGCGGGGCGAAGAGACCCAGTACTTC. It codes for CASSLARGEETQYF.

As regards this clonotype: One base away lies a much larger clone, so this may be a sequencing read error. V is TRBV28 and J is TRBJ1-5, with 9 bases lining up with TRBD1. Germline-derived CDR1 and CDR2 are MDHEN and SYDVKM. V lost 1 base, J lost 8 bases, and 6 bases stayed unmatched. The CDR3 runs to 15 residues. CDR3 DNA sequence: TGTGCCAGCAGTTTATCCGGACAGGGGAATAAGCCCCAGCATTTT. It yields the protein CASSLSGQGNKPQHF.

In this sample, this clonotype turned up a few times. This chain uses TRBV7-3 with TRBJ1-1; D is undetermined. In germline, CDR1 is SGHTA, CDR2 FQGTGA. The CDR3 length is 13 residues. V shed 2 bases and J shed 5 bases, with 9 bases lying between them. The CDR3, as DNA: TGTGCCAGCAGCTTAGGTCCTACGACTGAAGCTTTCTTT. Protein sequence: CASSLGPTTEAFF.

This chain connects TRBV29-1 to TRBJ2-2; tentative D call: TRBD2 (5 bases). The CDR3 is 16 residues long. Germline lookup yields CDR1 SQVTM and CDR2 ANQGSEA. V was cut by 5 bases and J by 1 base, with 17 bases left in between. The CDR3 nucleotides read TGCAGCGTTACTCAGACAACGGGGAAGAACACCGGGGAGCTGTTTTTT. Translation: CSVTQTTGKNTGELFF.

In the case of this clonotype: Here the CDR3 omits its conserved ending phenylalanine or tryptophan, so a read error is the likely source. The chain is built from TRBV7-2 and TRBJ2-5; no clear D. Trimming took off 5 bases at V and 1 base at J, with 8 bases between the two ends. The CDR3 is 13 amino acids. Germline V gene sequence: CDR1 SGHTA, CDR2 FQGNSA. As DNA, the CDR3 is TGTGCCAGCAGCCACCGGGTCCAAGAGACCCAGTACCTC. Amino acids: CASSHRVQETQYL.

With regard to this clonotype: At one of its ends the junction is not consistent with the germline gene, which may arise from a read error. V is TRBV7-2 and J is TRBJ2-7; D is possibly TRBD2 (6 bases). Per the germline V gene, CDR1 is SGHTA and CDR2 is FQGNSA. CDR3 length: 18 residues. Written as DNA, the CDR3 is TGTGCCGGCAGCTTAGCGATAGTGGGAGGTACCACCTCCTACGAGCAGTACTTC. It specifies CAGSLAIVGGTTSYEQYF.

This chain joins TRBV7-8 and TRBJ2-5; D possibly uses TRBD1 or TRBD2 (6 bases each). V shed 8 bases and J shed 2 bases, with 12 bases lying between them. The CDR3 contains 13 residues. In germline, CDR1 is SGHVS, CDR2 FQNEAQ. The DNA of the CDR3 is TGTGCCAGCGGGGGGACACAACAAGAGACCCAGTACTTC. It yields the protein CASGGTQQETQYF.

Many counts were recorded for this clonotype. CDR3 sequence (DNA): TGCAGTGCTAGAAAAATGTCGGCAGCCAACACTGAAGCTTTCTTT. Protein sequence: CSARKMSAANTEAFF. The V gene is TRBV20-1, the J gene TRBJ1-1; no clear D. There are 15 residues in the CDR3. V gave up 2 bases and J gave up 2 bases, with 15 bases separating them. The germline V gene has CDR1 DFQATT and CDR2 SNEGSKA (reference sequence).

This clonotype was detected many times. The CDR3: CASSQGPQETQYF. The CDR3 nucleotides are TGTGCCAGCAGCCAGGGACCGCAAGAGACCCAGTACTTC. The chain joins TRBV14 to TRBJ2-5; D might be TRBD1 or TRBD2, each matching 5 bases. Germline CDR1 is SGHDN and CDR2 is FVKESK. The CDR3 consists of 13 residues. The V end was cut by 3 bases, the J end by 2 bases, with 7 bases between.